This T cell receptor (beta chain) emerged from a study of CD8 T cells in Susac syndrome (dated by TCRdb to about 2019). A note on the overall study: Repertoire sequencing was used to test whether CD8+ T cell activation and differentiation in Susac syndrome was antigen driven. The investigation overall reported the following: The number of individuals in the TCR sequencing and HLA analysis was acknowledged as relatively small.

The CDR3, cysteine through phenylalanine, is 12 amino acids long. The kept DNA is CDR3 alone, 36 bases in frame from the first base. V gives up 5 bases and J gives up 8 bases, and the segment between their germline ends measures 12 bases. The germline V gene sets CDR1 to MDHEN and CDR2 to SYDVKM. In the case of this clonotype: Its antigen has not been determined. The input lacks base qualities; no much larger clone sits a single base away.

High-throughput TCR beta sequencing profiled peripheral blood CD8+ and CD4+ T cells from healthy donors, Susac syndrome patients and multiple sclerosis patients. Treatment-naive patients with stable or active relapsing-remitting disease fulfilling revised McDonald criteria were used as multiple sclerosis controls. Bulk CD8+ and CD4+ T cells were purified by magnetic negative isolation, while CD8+ TEMRA cells were enriched using FACS. Blood was drawn into EDTA tubes, processed within 24 hours, and PBMCs were isolated by density gradient centrifugation. PBMCs intended for TCR sequencing were frozen in liquid nitrogen and were later thawed in a 37 degrees C water bath. A purity of at least 90% was achieved for sorted or isolated CD4+, CD8+ and CD8+ TEMRA cells. RNA was extracted using the RNeasy kit, and about 0.45 to 1 ug of the RNA was reverse transcribed with random hexamers. The immunoSEQ multiplex PCR assay, covering 54 Vbeta and 13 Jbeta segments, was used to amplify TCR beta CDR3 regions. To correct PCR amplification bias, a synthetic template baseline was used for both primer optimization and computational correction. The authors' pipeline ran thus. Reads were annotated to V, D and J genes per IMGT and analyzed with immunoSEQ Analyzer, keeping only productive sequences. Clonality was calculated as one minus the Shannon entropy normalized by log2 of the number of productive unique sequences. For each patient and control, public and private clones were evaluated within the 100 most prevalent clones. Clones were defined as Susac-specific when absent from the healthy and MS cohorts, from approximately 1,100 published viral clones and from other ImmuneACCESS disease sequences. TCRdb trimmed the raw reads at Q25, called clones with MiXCR and kept productive beta chains. Rows are combined by CDR3 protein, so each entry shows the most common genes and DNA. The V and J calls come from TCRdb's annotation, not from the publication. The sample table contains about 250,000 distinct CDR3 sequences; only one count was recorded for just under 95% of them. The ten largest clones add up to about 0.071% of the sample.

Sample: CD4+ T cells from PBMCs. This TCR derives from a human donor with multiple sclerosis. The V gene is TRBV28 and the J gene is TRBJ1-2; tentative D gene TRBD1, with 6 bases matching. The CDR3 has the sequence CASSLYRDGYTF. The nucleotides are TGTGCCAGCAGTCTATACAGGGACGGCTACACCTTC.